This passage covers 10 T cell receptor beta chains from one sample sequenced in a study of cytomegalovirus exposure and HLA in healthy donors. Here immunoSEQ multiplex PCR was the method, and the copy in TCRdb shows in-frame clones only, minus some. The sample gives roughly 330,000 clones, about 90% of which show up once; roughly 1.2% is in the top ten. Input material: PBMCs. These receptors were obtained from a woman aged 30 to 39 in good health and CMV-seropositive.

This clone was detected only a few times. This rearrangement joins TRBV7-3 to TRBJ2-3; no clear D gene. In germline, CDR1 is SGHTA, CDR2 FQGTGA. This CDR3 spans 11 amino acids. Deletions cut 8 bases from V and 6 bases from J, with 9 bases between. DNA of the CDR3: TGTGCCAGCGGGCTAGGGGATACGCAGTATTTT. Translation: CASGLGDTQYF.

The V call is TRBV5-1, the J call TRBJ2-7, with 9 nucleotides matching TRBD1. This CDR3 has 13 amino acids. The V gene's germline CDR1 is SGHRS and CDR2 YFSETQ. V shed 1 base and J 12 bases; nucleotides not matched to a gene: 8. CDR3 protein: CASSLWDRDTSYF. The CDR3 DNA reads as TGCGCCAGCAGCTTGTGGGACAGGGACACTTCGTACTTC. Full variable domain (rest looked up from reference TRBV5-1 and TRBJ2-7): KAGVTQTPRYLIKTRGQQVTLSCSPISGHRSVSWYQQTPGQGLQFLFEYFSETQRNKGNFPGRFSGRQFSNSRSEMNVSTLELGDSALYLCASSLWDRDTSYFGPGTRLTVT.

The rearrangement joins TRBV4-1 to TRBJ2-7; D ambiguous. Germline V gene data show CDR1 as MGHRA and CDR2 as YSYEKL. Trimming took off 0 bases at V and 3 bases at J, with 9 bases between the two ends. The CDR3 is made up of 14 amino acids. CDR3 in amino acids: CASSQEVTDYEQYF. DNA for the CDR3: TGCGCCAGCAGCCAAGAGGTGACGGACTACGAGCAGTACTTC.

This clone appeared a single time. This rearrangement joins TRBV11-3 to TRBJ1-1, with TRBD1 as a possible D gene (6 bases). CDR3 length equals 13 residues. CDR1 and CDR2 from the germline V gene are SGHNT and YENEEA. V lost 5 bases to trimming and J lost 10 bases, with 17 bases between them. CDR3 protein: CASSPGGGRGAFF. The CDR3 nucleotides are TGTGCCAGCAGCCCTGGGGGGGGGCGAGGAGCTTTCTTT. Full variable domain (missing parts from reference TRBV11-3 and TRBJ1-1): EAGVVQSPRYKIIEKKQPVAFWCNPISGHNTLYWYLQNLGQGPELLIRYENEEAVDDSQLPKDRFSAERLKGVDSTLKIQPAELGDSAVYLCASSPGGGRGAFFGQGTRLTVV.

The chain employs TRBV7-2 and TRBJ2-7, with D hard to call. Trimming stripped 5 bases from V and 0 bases from J, with 11 bases between. CDR1 and CDR2 (germline): SGHTA, FQGNSA. The CDR3 extends over 14 amino acids. The CDR3 DNA follows: TGTGCCAGCAGCCAAGGCCCAAGCTCCTACGAGCAGTACTTC. Encoded protein: CASSQGPSSYEQYF.

The chain carries TRBV9 and TRBJ2-5; D possibly corresponds to TRBD1 (6 bases). This CDR3 is 13 amino acids long. In germline, CDR1 is SGDLS, CDR2 YYNGEE. Trimming left V 2 bases short and J 5 bases short, with 10 bases between. CDR3 DNA: TGTGCCAGCAGCGTCTCAGGGGTGGAGACCCAGTACTTC. Translating it yields CASSVSGVETQYF.

V is TRBV9 and J is TRBJ2-5; a possible D gene is TRBD1 (5 bases). The length of the CDR3 is 15 residues. Germline V gene lookup returns CDR1 SGDLS and CDR2 YYNGEE. Trimming took 0 bases from V and 1 from J, leaving 10 bases between them. Here the CDR3 reads CASSVEGAVQETQYF. CDR3 DNA: TGTGCCAGCAGCGTAGAAGGGGCAGTCCAAGAGACCCAGTACTTC.

The V call is TRBV28, the J call TRBJ1-2; D remains ambiguous. Trimming cost V 2 bases and J 5 bases, with 9 bases left between them. CDR1 is MDHEN, CDR2 SYDVKM, per germline. The CDR3 consists of 13 residues. The CDR3 loop reads CASSLLLGYGYTF. Written as DNA, the CDR3 is TGTGCCAGCAGTTTACTCTTGGGGTATGGCTACACCTTC.

This sequence joins TRBV29-1 and TRBJ2-2; perhaps TRBD1 as D (7 bases). The CDR3 runs 15 residues. The V gene's germline CDR1 is SQVTM and CDR2 ANQGSEA. Trimming cost V 1 base and J 4 bases, with 13 bases left between them. CDR3 protein: CSVEAAGGLTGELFF. The CDR3 DNA sequence: TGCAGCGTTGAAGCGGCAGGGGGACTCACCGGGGAGCTGTTTTTT.

The CDR3 DNA reads as TGTGCCAGCAGGTTAAACAGGGGGTCGAACACCGGGGAGCTGTTTTTT. This translates into CASRLNRGSNTGELFF. The gene calls are TRBV2 and TRBJ2-2; 8 nucleotides agree with TRBD1. The V gene end was trimmed by 6 bases and the J gene end by 0 bases; junction bases not matched to a gene: 6. The V gene's germline CDR1 is SNHLY and CDR2 FYNNEI. The CDR3 totals 16 residues.